Sequencing of this TCR beta chain was carried out in a study of T-cell reconstitution after alpha-beta-depleted transplantation in children. The CDR3 contains 19 residues. Germline CDR1 and CDR2: MDHEN and SYDVKM. The J segment lost 2 bases and the V segment lost 4 bases, leaving 15 bases of the junction unmatched. Unique molecular identifiers were incorporated into the prepared TCRbeta library. TCRdb passed the PCR reads through MiXCR, listing each CDR3 protein once. This sample yields around 76,000 distinct CDR3 sequences, of which 15% to 20% are seen a single time; around half belongs to the top ten. Study-wide results and caveats: The authors attributed T-cell counts and diversity one year after transplant mostly to newly produced T cells. Several hundred expanded graft clones reportedly supplied alpha-beta T cells about two months after transplant.

This clonotype appeared a few times. Its specificity is unknown. Sequencing was performed on PBMCs, mostly from graft donor cells, taken 360 days after TCRalphabeta/CD19-depleted stem cell transplant. The clonotype was recovered from a male patient aged 2 to 10 who had a stem cell transplant for acute lymphoblastic leukemia, so the T cells may come from the graft donor. The V and J genes are TRBV28 and TRBJ2-3, with 10 positions matching TRBD2. CDR3 region: CASSSTSGYMEGYTDTQYF. The CDR3 DNA follows: TGTGCCAGCAGTTCGACTAGCGGGTATATGGAGGGCTACACAGATACGCAGTATTTT.